Shown below are 24 T cell receptor beta chains from a single sample sequenced in a study of cytomegalovirus exposure and HLA in healthy donors (dated by TCRdb to 2016 to 2017). The method was the immunoSEQ multiplex PCR assay. This immuneACCESS table, as held by TCRdb, lists in-frame sequences with V and J called but not all clones. Of the missing ones, under half trace to an unresolved V gene in checked studies; the others have no known cause. The sample data list some 140,000 clones, and 80% to 90% of these were observed just once. Almost 1.5% of the sample goes to the ten largest clones. What was sequenced was PBMCs. All receptors derive from a woman aged 25 to 39 in good health and CMV-seronegative.

The gene calls are TRBV2 and TRBJ1-2; tentatively, D is TRBD1 (6 bases). Germline V CDR1 and CDR2: SNHLY, FYNNEI. The CDR3 loop spans 13 amino acids. Deletions cut 4 bases from V and 2 bases from J, with 8 bases between. CDR3 DNA sequence: TGTGCCAGCAGTGCGACAGGAAACTATGGCTACACCTTC. Amino acid sequence: CASSATGNYGYTF.

The V call is TRBV27, the J call TRBJ1-2; 7 nucleotides line up with TRBD1. The CDR3 totals 16 residues. The junction had 15 bases not matched to a gene; V was cut back by 6 bases and J by 5 bases. Germline CDR1 MNHEY, CDR2 SMNVEV (reference sequence). CDR3 sequence (DNA): TGTGCCAGCAGAACGTTCCTTCGACAGGGCGGTTATGGCTACACCTTC. This encodes CASRTFLRQGGYGYTF.

This chain uses TRBV18 with TRBJ1-2, with D perhaps TRBD1 (6 bases). This CDR3 region has 14 residues. The V end lost 3 bases, the J end lost 6 bases, and 14 bases lay between the germline ends. CDR1 and CDR2 from the germline V gene are KGHSH and LQKENI. Written as DNA, the CDR3 is TGTGCCAGCTCACCGAACAGGGCTGATAATGGCTACACCTTC. This translates into CASSPNRADNGYTF.

This chain joins TRBV9 and TRBJ2-5; perhaps TRBD1 as D (5 bases). The germline V gene encodes CDR1 SGDLS and CDR2 YYNGEE. Deletions cut 0 bases from V and 5 bases from J, with 11 bases between. The CDR3 spans 14 residues. CDR3 DNA sequence: TGTGCCAGCAGCGTAGGACAGTCTGGGGAGACCCAGTACTTC. This gives the protein CASSVGQSGETQYF. Full variable domain (missing parts from reference TRBV9 and TRBJ2-5): DSGVTQTPKHLITATGQRVTLRCSPRSGDLSVYWYQQSLDQGLQFLIQYYNGEERAKGNILERFSAQQFPDLHSELNLSSLELGDSALYFCASSVGQSGETQYFGPGTRLLVL.

This chain uses TRBV11-2 with TRBJ1-2; possible D gene TRBD1, 6 bases. The germline V gene has CDR1 SGHAT and CDR2 FQNNGV. Trimming removed 6 bases at V and 5 bases at J, with 19 bases between. The CDR3 covers 15 residues. CDR3 sequence reads: CASSSSSGVGYGYTF. CDR3 nucleotides: TGTGCCAGCAGTTCATCGTCAGGGGTTGGGTATGGCTACACCTTC. Together with reference TRBV11-2 and TRBJ1-2, the CDR3 gives the full variable domain: EAGVAQSPRYKIIEKRQSVAFWCNPISGHATLYWYQQILGQGPKLLIQFQNNGVVDDSQLPKDRFSAERLKGVDSTLKIQPAKLEDSAVYLCASSSSSGVGYGYTFGSGTRLTVV.

This chain connects TRBV18 to TRBJ2-7; 7 nucleotides match TRBD1. Germline V gene data show CDR1 as KGHSH and CDR2 as LQKENI. The CDR3 sequence is 12 residues long. Trimming at V came to 8 bases and at J to 2 bases, leaving 3 bases not matched to a gene. The DNA for the CDR3 is TGTGCCAGCGCGACAGGGACCTACGAGCAGTACTTC. Protein product: CASATGTYEQYF.

This rearrangement joins TRBV28 to TRBJ1-1; 8 bases are a match to TRBD1. Losses at the gene ends were 4 bases for V and 4 bases for J; bases not matched to a gene: 8. Germline CDR1 reads MDHEN; CDR2 reads SYDVKM. The CDR3 runs 15 residues. The CDR3 DNA reads TGTGCCAGCAGTTCACAGGGGGAGGGAGCCACTGAAGCTTTCTTT. Protein sequence: CASSSQGEGATEAFF.

The CDR3 bases are TGTGCCAGCAGCTTAGAGCGACAGGCGGGACAGGCGGTGGCCTACGAGCAGTACTTC. Protein product: CASSLERQAGQAVAYEQYF. The chain carries TRBV13 and TRBJ2-7; 8 nucleotides line up with TRBD1. Trimming took 1 base from V and 2 from J; bases not matched to a gene: 16. Germline CDR1 PRHDT, CDR2 FYEKMQ (reference sequence). The CDR3 extends over 19 amino acids. Full variable domain (rest looked up from reference TRBV13 and TRBJ2-7): AAGVIQSPRHLIKEKRETATLKCYPIPRHDTVYWYQQGPGQDPQFLISFYEKMQSDKGSIPDRFSAQQFSDYHSELNMSSLELGDSALYFCASSLERQAGQAVAYEQYFGPGTRLTVT.

This CDR3 reads CASSPTSFQDTQYF. The CDR3 DNA reads as TGTGCCAGCAGTCCGACTAGTTTTCAGGATACGCAGTATTTT. The gene calls are TRBV2 and TRBJ2-3; possible D gene TRBD2, 6 bases. Germline CDR1 SNHLY, CDR2 FYNNEI. The CDR3 covers 14 residues. The V and J ends lost 5 bases and 6 bases respectively, with 15 bases between them.

This rearrangement joins TRBV29-1 to TRBJ2-2, with a weak D call TRBD2 (5 bases). Trimming removed 3 bases at V and 0 bases at J, with 14 bases between. The germline V gene encodes CDR1 SQVTM and CDR2 ANQGSEA. This CDR3 spans 16 amino acids. Here the CDR3 reads CSVDLGTRANTGELFF. The CDR3 nucleotides are TGCAGCGTTGATCTTGGTACTAGAGCGAACACCGGGGAGCTGTTTTTT.

The chain employs TRBV6-5 and TRBJ1-2; D ambiguous. From germline, CDR1 is MNHEY and CDR2 SVGAGI. Trimming took off 4 bases at V and 5 bases at J, with 14 bases between the two ends. The CDR3 runs to 14 residues. In DNA, the CDR3 is TGTGCCAGCAGTTCATTCTCGGGAGGGTATGGCTACACCTTC. Translating gives CASSSFSGGYGYTF.

The rearrangement links TRBV5-1 to TRBJ2-3, with TRBD2 identical over 8 bases. Per germline, CDR1 SGHRS and CDR2 YFSETQ. The J segment lost 1 base and the V segment lost 4 bases, leaving 5 bases of the junction unmatched. This CDR3 has 15 residues. The CDR3 spells CASSPGGGGTDTQYF. DNA for the CDR3: TGCGCCAGCAGCCCGGGAGGGGGTGGCACAGATACGCAGTATTTT.

This chain connects TRBV5-1 to TRBJ2-5; D perhaps matches TRBD2 (6 bases). In germline, CDR1 is SGHRS, CDR2 YFSETQ. The length of the CDR3 is 15 residues. The V gene lost 4 bases and the J gene lost 2 bases, with 15 bases spanning the gap. CDR3 amino acids: CASSKTREAQETQYF. The CDR3 region has the DNA TGCGCCAGCAGCAAGACTAGGGAGGCTCAAGAGACCCAGTACTTC.

The chain is built from TRBV29-1 and TRBJ2-1, with 11 bases identical to TRBD2. The V and J ends lost 4 bases and 5 bases, in that order; junction bases with no gene match: 10. Germline assignment: CDR1 SQVTM and CDR2 ANQGSEA. This CDR3 has 16 residues. CDR3 sequence reads: CSVVGVLGLADNEQFF. The CDR3 DNA reads as TGCAGCGTTGTAGGGGTCTTGGGACTAGCGGACAATGAGCAGTTCTTC.

The chain joins TRBV6-6 to TRBJ1-2, with TRBD1 matching over 9 bases. The junction had 10 bases not matched to a gene; V was cut back by 6 bases and J by 8 bases. This CDR3 spans 14 amino acids. Germline V gives CDR1 MNHNY, CDR2 SVGAGI (reference sequence). The CDR3 DNA sequence: TGTGCCAGCAGGGGGAACAGGGGGCAGCGGGGCTACACCTTC. Amino acids: CASRGNRGQRGYTF.

CDR3 nucleotides: TGCGCCAGCAGTGAGACAGGCTCGTACACTGAAGCTTTCTTT. This translates into CASSETGSYTEAFF. This rearrangement joins TRBV10-1 to TRBJ1-1, with D perhaps TRBD1 (5 bases). The CDR3 has 14 residues. Germline assignment: CDR1 WNHNN and CDR2 SYGVQD (reference sequence). The V gene lost 2 bases and the J gene lost 3 bases, with 10 bases spanning the gap.

Remarks on this clone: Its ends do not fully match the called genes, so a read error is possible. V gene TRBV19 combines with J gene TRBJ2-1, with D perhaps TRBD1 (6 bases). The CDR3 has 15 amino acids. Germline CDR1 reads LNHDA; CDR2 reads SQIVND (reference sequence). DNA for the CDR3: TGTGCCAGTAGTATAATGAGGGGGTCCTCCAATGAGCAGTTCTTC. This sequence encodes CASSIMRGSSNEQFF. Based on the CDR3 plus reference TRBV19 and TRBJ2-1, the full variable domain is DGGITQSPKYLFRKEGQNVTLSCEQNLNHDAMYWYRQDPGQGLRLIYYSQIVNDFQKGDIAEGYSVSREKKESFPLTVTSAQKNPTAFYLCASSIMRGSSNEQFFGPGTRLTVL.

The chain is built from TRBV27 and TRBJ1-4; 7 bases line up with TRBD1. Germline CDR1 MNHEY, CDR2 SMNVEV (reference sequence). The V gene end was trimmed by 3 bases and the J gene end by 7 bases; junction bases not matched to a gene: 8. This CDR3 region has 15 residues. The CDR3, as DNA: TGTGCCAGCAGTTTTGGTTCAGGGGGGTCTGAAAAACTGTTTTTT. As protein: CASSFGSGGSEKLFF.

The rearrangement joins TRBV7-2 to TRBJ1-6; 9 positions agree with TRBD1. CDR3 length equals 15 residues. V shed 2 bases and J 11 bases; nucleotides not matched to a gene: 7. Germline V lookup: CDR1 SGHTA, CDR2 FQGNSA. The CDR3 protein is CASSLPGQGNPPLHF. CDR3 DNA: TGTGCCAGCAGCTTACCGGGACAGGGAAACCCACCCCTCCACTTT.

The chain combines TRBV7-2 with TRBJ2-3; D may be TRBD2 (6 bases). The V and J ends lost 2 bases and 0 bases respectively, with 15 bases between them. The CDR3 loop spans 17 amino acids. Germline V gives CDR1 SGHTA, CDR2 FQGNSA. The CDR3 bases are TGTGCCAGCAGCTTATATTTGGGCGGGACGAGCACAGATACGCAGTATTTT. It translates to CASSLYLGGTSTDTQYF.

This clone appeared once. This chain uses TRBV15 with TRBJ1-3; D remains ambiguous. CDR3 length equals 15 residues. Trimming removed 1 base at V and 0 bases at J, with 7 bases between. Germline V lookup: CDR1 LNHNV, CDR2 YYDKDF (reference sequence). The CDR3 loop is CATSRGVASGNTIYF. CDR3 sequence (DNA): TGTGCCACCAGCAGAGGGGTAGCCTCTGGAAACACCATATATTTT.

The rearrangement joins TRBV7-2 to TRBJ1-2, with 7 bases aligning to TRBD1. CDR3 size: 16 residues. Germline-derived CDR1 and CDR2 are SGHTA and FQGNSA. The J segment lost 4 bases and the V segment lost 2 bases, leaving 10 bases of the junction unmatched. CDR3 residues: CASSLKSAQGIYGYTF. The CDR3, as DNA: TGTGCCAGCAGCTTAAAGTCTGCACAGGGGATCTATGGCTACACCTTC.

V is TRBV6-1 and J is TRBJ1-1; D call uncertain. V lost 7 bases to trimming and J lost 2 bases, with 5 bases between them. Germline V lookup: CDR1 MNHNS, CDR2 SASEGT. The CDR3 consists of 11 residues. CDR3 residues: CASTLNTEAFF. In DNA, the CDR3 is TGTGCCAGCACACTAAACACTGAAGCTTTCTTT.

The CDR3 sequence: CASSPDRANTEAFF. CDR3 nucleotides: TGCGCCAGCAGCCCGGACAGGGCGAACACTGAAGCTTTCTTT. V and J are TRBV5-1 and TRBJ1-1; 8 bases are a match to TRBD1. V lost 4 bases and J lost 1; bases outside the gene matches: 3. The CDR3 has 14 residues. The germline V gene encodes CDR1 SGHRS and CDR2 YFSETQ.